This T cell receptor beta chain was sequenced during a study of CD8+ T cells in alopecia areata. Overall study context: For the treated group, dosing was oral tofacitinib at 5 to 10 mg twice daily.

Specimens obtained from alopecia areata patients comprised lesional scalp punch biopsies and peripheral blood. PBMCs yielded sorted CD4+ and CD8+ T cells. The CDR3 totals 15 residues. Per the germline V gene, CDR1 is KGHSH and CDR2 is LQKENI. The V end was cut by 1 base, the J end by 4 bases, with 10 bases between. Study-wide results and caveats: TCRs were shared less clearly across patients than in mice, possibly for HLA-related reasons.

Note on this clone: Its antigen is not identified.

cDNA reverse transcribed from extracted RNA served as the sequencing template. Sequenced by immunoSEQ multiplex PCR; TCRdb stores in-frame clones only, minus some. The sample holds around 250,000 clones; roughly two thirds are singletons and the top ten take around 1.2%. The sequence was collected from a human donor with alopecia areata. The input for sequencing was CD4+ T cells sorted from blood, taken at week 0. V usage is TRBV18 and J usage is TRBJ1-4; no definite D call. The CDR3 DNA reads as TGTGCCAGCTCACCACTTCCGGGGATTAATGAAAAACTGTTTTTT. It is translated as CASSPLPGINEKLFF.